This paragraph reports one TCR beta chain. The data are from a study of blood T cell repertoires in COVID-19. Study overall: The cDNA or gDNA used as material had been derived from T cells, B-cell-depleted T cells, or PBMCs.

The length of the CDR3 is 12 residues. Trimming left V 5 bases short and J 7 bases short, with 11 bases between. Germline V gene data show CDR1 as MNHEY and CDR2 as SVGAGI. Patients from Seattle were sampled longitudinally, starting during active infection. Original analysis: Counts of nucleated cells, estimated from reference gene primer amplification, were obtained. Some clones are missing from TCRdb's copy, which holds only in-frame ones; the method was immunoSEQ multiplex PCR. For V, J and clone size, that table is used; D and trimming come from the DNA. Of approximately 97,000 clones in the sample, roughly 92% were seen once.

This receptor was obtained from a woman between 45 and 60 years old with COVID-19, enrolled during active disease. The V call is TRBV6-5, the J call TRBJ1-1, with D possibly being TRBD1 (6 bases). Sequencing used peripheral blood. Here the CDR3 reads CASSLTGFEAFF. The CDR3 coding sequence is TGTGCCAGCAGTCTCACAGGGTTTGAAGCTTTCTTT.